The 10 T cell receptor beta chains reported below all come from one sample, sequenced in a study of graft-versus-host responses after intestinal transplantation. Measured with immunoSEQ multiplex PCR; TCRdb has only the in-frame clones, and not every one. The table records roughly 90,000 clones, roughly 90% of them present only once. The antigens these receptors bind are not known. The material was unstimulated CD4+ T cells sorted from spleen or lymph node cells, obtained before transplant. These receptors came from a human donor who was the organ donor for an intestinal transplant.

This chain connects TRBV7-9 to TRBJ1-6; D ambiguous. The length of the CDR3 is 14 residues. The germline V gene encodes CDR1 SEHNR and CDR2 FQNEAQ (reference sequence). V dropped 2 bases and J dropped 6 bases, with 8 bases sitting between them. The CDR3 reads CASSLLAGNSPLHF. In nucleotides, the CDR3 is TGTGCCAGCAGCTTATTGGCTGGTAATTCACCCCTCCACTTT.

The chain is built from TRBV27 and TRBJ2-3; TRBD2 matches 14 bases. Looked up from germline, CDR1 is MNHEY and CDR2 is SMNVEV (reference sequence). CDR3 length: 15 amino acids. Germline trimming cut 8 bases from V and 10 bases from J; bases unmatched to any gene: 11. The CDR3 sequence: CASGQTSGGVTAQYF. For the CDR3, the DNA is TGTGCCAGCGGTCAGACTAGCGGGGGGGTGACGGCGCAGTATTTT.

V is TRBV5-1 and J is TRBJ1-2, with 10 bases matching TRBD1. The CDR3 spans 15 residues. Trimming cost V 3 bases and J 4 bases; bases outside gene matches: 6. CDR1 is SGHRS, CDR2 YFSETQ, per germline. CDR3 loop: CASSSSRTGGYGYTF. The CDR3 DNA reads TGCGCCAGCAGCTCTTCCCGGACAGGGGGCTATGGCTACACCTTC.

The chain has TRBV14 and TRBJ2-3, with TRBD2 matching over 10 bases. The V gene end was trimmed by 4 bases and the J gene end by 7 bases; junction bases not matched to a gene: 5. Germline V gives CDR1 SGHDN, CDR2 FVKESK. The CDR3 consists of 14 residues. The CDR3 sequence is CASSPRTSGNTQYF. CDR3 DNA: TGTGCCAGCAGCCCGCGGACTAGCGGTAATACGCAGTATTTT.

The chain carries TRBV14 and TRBJ2-7, with 8 positions matching TRBD1. In germline, CDR1 is SGHDN, CDR2 FVKESK. The CDR3 is 12 amino acids. V gave up 10 bases and J gave up 5 bases; unmatched junction bases: 7. In DNA form, the CDR3 reads TGTGCCACAGGACAGGGTTACAACGAGCAGTACTTC. It translates to CATGQGYNEQYF.

The chain carries TRBV5-8 and TRBJ1-2, with a possible D match to TRBD1 (6 bases). Germline V lookup: CDR1 SGHTS, CDR2 YDEGEE. The CDR3 is 15 residues long. Between the trimmed V and J ends, which lost 4 bases and 0 bases, there was a span of 13 bases. CDR3 protein: CASSLAGGPNYGYTF. The CDR3 region has the DNA TGTGCCAGCAGCCTTGCCGGGGGGCCTAACTATGGCTACACCTTC.

This rearrangement joins TRBV10-3 to TRBJ2-1, with TRBD2 matching 9 bases. V shed 8 bases, J shed 8 bases, and the junction held 13 bases outside the gene matches. CDR3 length: 15 residues. Germline V gene sequence: CDR1 ENHRY, CDR2 SYGVKD. The CDR3 sequence is CAISRGGREGHEQFF. CDR3 coding DNA: TGTGCCATCTCACGGGGCGGGAGGGAGGGCCATGAGCAGTTCTTC.

J is TRBJ2-7 and V is TRBV11-3; 13 bases fit TRBD2. Germline-derived CDR1 and CDR2 are SGHNT and YENEEA. J lost 4 bases, V lost 5 bases, and 11 bases had no gene match. The CDR3 contains 17 residues. In DNA form, the CDR3 reads TGTGCCAGCAGCCCGCTTACCTCACTAGCGGGGGGGTACGAGCAGTACTTC. This translates into CASSPLTSLAGGYEQYF.

The gene calls are TRBV2 and TRBJ2-7; maybe TRBD1 (5 bases). Germline V gene data show CDR1 as SNHLY and CDR2 as FYNNEI. The CDR3 spans 11 residues. Trimming stripped 4 bases from V and 6 bases from J, with 7 bases between. The CDR3 DNA follows: TGTGCCAGCAGTGTGGGGCTCGAGCAGTACTTC. Protein product: CASSVGLEQYF.

In this sample, this clone turned up a few times. This chain joins TRBV6-5 and TRBJ1-1, with a tentative D call TRBD1 (5 bases). The CDR3 has 14 amino acids. Trimming left V 6 bases short and J 4 bases short, with 15 bases between. CDR1 is MNHEY, CDR2 SVGAGI, per germline. The CDR3 region is CASSRQIGSTEAFF. The CDR3 coding sequence is TGTGCCAGCAGCCGACAGATTGGAAGCACTGAAGCTTTCTTT.